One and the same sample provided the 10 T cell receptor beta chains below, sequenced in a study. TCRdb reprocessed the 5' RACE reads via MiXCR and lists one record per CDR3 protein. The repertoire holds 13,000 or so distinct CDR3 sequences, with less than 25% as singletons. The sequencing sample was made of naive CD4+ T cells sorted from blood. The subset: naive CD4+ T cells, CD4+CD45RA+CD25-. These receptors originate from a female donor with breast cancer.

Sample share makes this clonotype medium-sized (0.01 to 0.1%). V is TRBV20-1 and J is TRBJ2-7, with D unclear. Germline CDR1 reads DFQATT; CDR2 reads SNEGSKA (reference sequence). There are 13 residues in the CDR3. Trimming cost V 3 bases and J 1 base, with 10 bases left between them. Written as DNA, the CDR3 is TGCAGTGCTAGTACGCCGCTATCCTACGAGCAGTACTTC. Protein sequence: CSASTPLSYEQYF.

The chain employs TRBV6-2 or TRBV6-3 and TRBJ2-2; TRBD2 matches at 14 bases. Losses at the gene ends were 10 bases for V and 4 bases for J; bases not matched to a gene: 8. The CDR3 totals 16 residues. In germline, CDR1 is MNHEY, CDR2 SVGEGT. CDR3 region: CATKTSGRAGTGELFF. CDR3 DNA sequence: TGTGCCACCAAGACTAGCGGGAGGGCCGGCACCGGGGAGCTGTTTTTT.

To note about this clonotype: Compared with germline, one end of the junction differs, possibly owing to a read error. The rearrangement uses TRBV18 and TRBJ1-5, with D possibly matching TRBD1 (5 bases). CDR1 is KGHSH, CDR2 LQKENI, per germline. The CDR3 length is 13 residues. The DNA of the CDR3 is TGTGCCAGCTCACCAGACAGAGATCATCCCCAGCATTTT. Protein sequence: CASSPDRDHPQHF.

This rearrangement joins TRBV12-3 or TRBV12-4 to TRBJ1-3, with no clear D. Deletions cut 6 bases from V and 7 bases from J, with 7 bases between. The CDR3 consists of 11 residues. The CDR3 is CASSKKNTIYF. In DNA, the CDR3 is TGTGCCAGCAGCAAGAAGAACACCATATATTTT.

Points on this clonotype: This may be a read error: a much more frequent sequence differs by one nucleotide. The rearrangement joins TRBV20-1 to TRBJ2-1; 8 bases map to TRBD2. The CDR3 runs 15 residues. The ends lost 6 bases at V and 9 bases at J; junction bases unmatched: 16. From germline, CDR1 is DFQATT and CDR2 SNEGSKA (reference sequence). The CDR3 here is CSAPHLRTGGREQFF. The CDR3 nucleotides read TGCAGTGCACCCCACCTTAGAACGGGGGGGCGTGAGCAGTTCTTC.

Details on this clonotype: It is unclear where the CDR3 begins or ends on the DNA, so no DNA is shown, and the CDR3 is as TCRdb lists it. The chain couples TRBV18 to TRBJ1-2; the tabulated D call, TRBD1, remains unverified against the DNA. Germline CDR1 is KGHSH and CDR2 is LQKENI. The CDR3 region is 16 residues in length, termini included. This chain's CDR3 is CASSPFGQGAKYGCTF.

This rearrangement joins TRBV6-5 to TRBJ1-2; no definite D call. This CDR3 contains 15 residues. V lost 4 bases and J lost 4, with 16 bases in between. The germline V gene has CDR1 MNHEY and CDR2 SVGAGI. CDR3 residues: CASSSPGIGSYGYTF. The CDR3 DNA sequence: TGTGCCAGCAGTTCCCCTGGGATCGGGAGCTATGGCTACACCTTC.

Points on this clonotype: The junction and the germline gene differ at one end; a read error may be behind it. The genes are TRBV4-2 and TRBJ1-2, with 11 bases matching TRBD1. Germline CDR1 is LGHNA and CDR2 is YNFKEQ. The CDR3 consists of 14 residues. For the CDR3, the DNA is TGCGCCAGCAGCTCGGGACAGGGGGTCGGTGACTACACCTTC. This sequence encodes CASSSGQGVGDYTF.

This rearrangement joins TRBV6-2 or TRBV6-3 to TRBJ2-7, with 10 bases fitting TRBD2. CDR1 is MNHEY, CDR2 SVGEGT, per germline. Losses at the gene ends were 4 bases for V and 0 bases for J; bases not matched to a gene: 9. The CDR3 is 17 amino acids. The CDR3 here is CASSSTRLAGFSYEQYF. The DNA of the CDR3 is TGTGCCAGCAGTTCGACTCGACTAGCGGGTTTCTCCTACGAGCAGTACTTC.

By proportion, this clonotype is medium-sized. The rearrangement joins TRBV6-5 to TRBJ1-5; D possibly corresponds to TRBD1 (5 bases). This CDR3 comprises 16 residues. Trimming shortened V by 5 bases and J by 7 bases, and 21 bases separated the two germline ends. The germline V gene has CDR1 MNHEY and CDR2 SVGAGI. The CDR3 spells CASSTRRAGPRQPQHF. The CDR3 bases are TGTGCCAGCAGTACCCGTCGGGCAGGGCCGAGACAGCCCCAGCATTTT.